The 7 T cell receptor beta chains listed next were all sequenced from one sample in a study of CD8 T cells in Susac syndrome. It was with random hexamers that 0.5 to 1 ug RNA was reverse transcribed. TCRdb used MiXCR to reprocess the immunoSEQ multiplex PCR reads, holding one entry per CDR3 protein. The data show about 240,000 distinct CDR3 sequences, 90% to 96% seen once. Sequenced sample: CD4+ T cells from PBMCs. The receptor source for this set is a human donor with Susac syndrome.

The gene calls are TRBV25-1 and TRBJ2-7, with D maybe TRBD2 (7 bases). Looked up from germline, CDR1 is MGHDK and CDR2 is SYGVNS. The CDR3 is 13 residues long. The ends were cut back, 2 bases at V and 7 bases at J, with 12 bases in the middle. In DNA form, the CDR3 reads TGTGCCAGCAGTGAAGCGGGGGCGCGGGAGCAGTACTTC. Translation: CASSEAGAREQYF.

The chain employs TRBV25-1 and TRBJ2-7; D is unclear. The CDR3 runs 13 residues. CDR1 and CDR2 (germline): MGHDK, SYGVNS. V dropped 5 bases and J dropped 4 bases, with 12 bases sitting between them. The CDR3 region has the DNA TGTGCCAGCAGTACTGGAAGTGGGTACGAGCAGTACTTC. Translated: CASSTGSGYEQYF.

V is TRBV4-1 and J is TRBJ1-1; D not resolved. The length of the CDR3 is 13 residues. Per the germline V gene, CDR1 is MGHRA and CDR2 is YSYEKL. The germline V and J ends were trimmed by 4 bases and 1 base, with 7 bases remaining between them. Here the CDR3 reads CASSPPANTEAFF. CDR3 nucleotides: TGCGCCAGCAGCCCTCCGGCGAACACTGAAGCTTTCTTT.

The rearrangement links TRBV24-1 to TRBJ2-1, with D tentatively TRBD1 (6 bases). The CDR3 runs to 12 residues. Germline V lookup: CDR1 KGHDR, CDR2 SFDVKD. The V gene lost 8 bases and the J gene lost 6 bases, with 10 bases spanning the gap. CDR3: CATMDSLNEQFF. CDR3 DNA sequence: TGTGCCACCATGGACAGCCTCAATGAGCAGTTCTTC.

The J gene is TRBJ1-4, the V gene TRBV7-6; weak D call: TRBD1 (5 bases). The V gene's germline CDR1 is SGHVS and CDR2 FNYEAQ. V shed 5 bases and J shed 4 bases, with 14 bases lying between them. The CDR3 loop spans 15 amino acids. CDR3 sequence: CASSPRDRRNEKLFF. DNA of the CDR3: TGTGCCAGCAGCCCAAGGGACCGTCGTAATGAAAAACTGTTTTTT.

The chain joins TRBV20-1 to TRBJ2-7; D call uncertain. Germline V gives CDR1 DFQATT, CDR2 SNEGSKA (reference sequence). This CDR3 spans 14 amino acids. Trimming removed 5 bases at V and 3 bases at J, with 17 bases between. The CDR3 is CSASSPRADYEQYF. CDR3 DNA sequence: TGCAGTGCTTCCAGTCCAAGGGCGGACTACGAGCAGTACTTC.

The genes are TRBV9 and TRBJ1-1; D unclear. Germline CDR1 is SGDLS and CDR2 is YYNGEE. The V and J ends lost 0 bases and 2 bases respectively, with 8 bases between them. The CDR3 runs 14 residues. The CDR3 DNA reads TGTGCCAGCAGCGTAGCGATCCAAAACACTGAAGCTTTCTTT. It yields the protein CASSVAIQNTEAFF.